What follows are 9 T cell receptor beta chains derived from one specimen sequenced in a study of T cells in localized non-small cell lung cancer. TCRdb's table, derived via immunoSEQ multiplex PCR, lists solely in-frame clones and lacks some. The table has some 50,000 clones, about four fifths seen once. Sequenced here: peripheral blood mononuclear cells, sampled before any cancer treatment. Receptors originate from a man aged 35-75 years with stage III lung adenocarcinoma.

The chain employs TRBV7-7 and TRBJ2-1; 7 nucleotides line up with TRBD2. With 3 bases clipped from V and 9 bases from J, the junction kept 5 bases outside the gene matches. CDR3 length: 13 amino acids. CDR1 and CDR2 from the germline V gene are SSHAT and FNYEAQ (reference sequence). CDR3 DNA sequence: TGTGCCAGCAGCTTGGAAGGGAGGGGTGAGCAGTTCTTC. Its translation is CASSLEGRGEQFF. The complete variable domain, with remaining parts taken from reference TRBV7-7 and TRBJ2-1, reads GAGVSQSPRYKVTKRGQDVTLRCDPISSHATLYWYQQALGQGPEFLTYFNYEAQPDKSGLPSDRFSAERPEGSISTLTIQRTEQRDSAMYRCASSLEGRGEQFFGPGTRLTVL.

This chain uses TRBV9 with TRBJ2-7; no clear D. Trimming shortened V by 0 bases and J by 5 bases, and 9 bases separated the two germline ends. CDR1 SGDLS and CDR2 YYNGEE come from the germline V gene. The CDR3 is 13 amino acids. CDR3 protein: CASSVAPSDEQYF. The CDR3 nucleotides read TGTGCCAGCAGCGTAGCCCCCTCGGACGAGCAGTACTTC.

This clone has more than one count but fewer than ten. The genes are TRBV2 and TRBJ2-3; 9 nucleotides align to TRBD1. The CDR3 contains 14 residues. The J segment lost 4 bases and the V segment lost 6 bases, leaving 5 bases of the junction unmatched. The germline V gene encodes CDR1 SNHLY and CDR2 FYNNEI. CDR3 region: CASSATGGADTQYF. The DNA for the CDR3 is TGTGCCAGCAGCGCCACAGGGGGCGCAGATACGCAGTATTTT.

This chain connects TRBV12-5 to TRBJ2-5; weak D call: TRBD2 (6 bases). Germline V gene lookup returns CDR1 LGHNT and CDR2 FRNRAP. The CDR3 is 14 residues long. V gave up 4 bases and J gave up 5 bases, with 14 bases separating them. The CDR3 region is CASGSDEEGETQYF. The CDR3 region has the DNA TGTGCTAGTGGTTCGGATGAGGAGGGGGAGACCCAGTACTTC.

The CDR3, as DNA: TGCGCCAGCAGCCCGAATAGCGGGGAGGTCCTCTACGAGCAGTACTTC. It is translated as CASSPNSGEVLYEQYF. The V and J genes are TRBV5-1 and TRBJ2-7; TRBD2 matches at 8 bases. The germline V gene encodes CDR1 SGHRS and CDR2 YFSETQ. CDR3 length: 16 residues. V gave up 4 bases and J gave up 3 bases; unmatched junction bases: 12.

Only one count was recorded for this clone. The J gene is TRBJ2-1, the V gene TRBV9; 11 nucleotides match TRBD2. Germline-derived CDR1 and CDR2 are SGDLS and YYNGEE. This CDR3 is 17 amino acids long. V shed 2 bases, J shed 1 base, and the junction held 5 bases outside the gene matches. The CDR3 sequence: CASSVFSGGASYNEQFF. The CDR3 DNA follows: TGTGCCAGCAGCGTTTTTAGCGGGGGGGCTTCCTACAATGAGCAGTTCTTC.

The chain is built from TRBV27 and TRBJ1-5; TRBD1 aligns across 11 bases. Germline V gene lookup returns CDR1 MNHEY and CDR2 SMNVEV (reference sequence). The V segment lost 4 bases and the J segment 6 bases; nucleotides outside the gene matches: 5. This CDR3 comprises 15 residues. The CDR3 coding sequence is TGTGCCAGCAGTTCAGGACAGGGGGCGGGTCAGCCCCAGCATTTT. Amino acids: CASSSGQGAGQPQHF.

This chain uses TRBV28 with TRBJ2-3; no definite D call. The CDR3 has 15 amino acids. Germline lookup yields CDR1 MDHEN and CDR2 SYDVKM. Trimming shortened V by 1 base and J by 2 bases, and 10 bases separated the two germline ends. The CDR3 sequence is CASSLFALTTDTQYF. In DNA, the CDR3 is TGTGCCAGCAGTTTATTTGCCCTTACCACAGATACGCAGTATTTT.

This sequence joins TRBV19 and TRBJ2-1; tentative D call: TRBD2 (7 bases). V was pared by 5 bases and J by 12 bases, with 26 bases between. CDR1 is LNHDA, CDR2 SQIVND, per germline (reference sequence). The CDR3 is 16 amino acids. CDR3 bases: TGTGCCAGTAGTCGCCGACCGACCGGGGGGCTCGGGGGGCAGTTCTTC. Translation: CASSRRPTGGLGGQFF. The full variable domain, rest sourced from reference TRBV19 and TRBJ2-1, is DGGITQSPKYLFRKEGQNVTLSCEQNLNHDAMYWYRQDPGQGLRLIYYSQIVNDFQKGDIAEGYSVSREKKESFPLTVTSAQKNPTAFYLCASSRRPTGGLGGQFFGPGTRLTVL.